The clone carrying this T cell receptor (beta chain) occurred many times. This sample is drawn from a study of T cells after yellow fever vaccination. V shed 5 bases and J 2 bases; nucleotides not matched to a gene: 2. The CDR3 spans 14 residues. Per the germline V gene, CDR1 is SGHTA and CDR2 is FQGNSA. TCRdb analysed the 5' RACE reads with MiXCR anew, one entry per CDR3 protein. The sample carries about 330,000 distinct CDR3 sequences, approximately 8% recorded once. V usage is TRBV7-2 and J usage is TRBJ2-7, with TRBD2 matching 11 bases. The sequence came from a man between 18 and 35 years old who received the YFV17D yellow fever vaccine. The sequencing here drew on PBMCs, taken around 45 days after the first yellow fever vaccination. The CDR3 here is CASSPSGGPYEQYF. CDR3 DNA: TGTGCCAGCAGCCCTAGCGGGGGGCCCTACGAGCAGTACTTC.